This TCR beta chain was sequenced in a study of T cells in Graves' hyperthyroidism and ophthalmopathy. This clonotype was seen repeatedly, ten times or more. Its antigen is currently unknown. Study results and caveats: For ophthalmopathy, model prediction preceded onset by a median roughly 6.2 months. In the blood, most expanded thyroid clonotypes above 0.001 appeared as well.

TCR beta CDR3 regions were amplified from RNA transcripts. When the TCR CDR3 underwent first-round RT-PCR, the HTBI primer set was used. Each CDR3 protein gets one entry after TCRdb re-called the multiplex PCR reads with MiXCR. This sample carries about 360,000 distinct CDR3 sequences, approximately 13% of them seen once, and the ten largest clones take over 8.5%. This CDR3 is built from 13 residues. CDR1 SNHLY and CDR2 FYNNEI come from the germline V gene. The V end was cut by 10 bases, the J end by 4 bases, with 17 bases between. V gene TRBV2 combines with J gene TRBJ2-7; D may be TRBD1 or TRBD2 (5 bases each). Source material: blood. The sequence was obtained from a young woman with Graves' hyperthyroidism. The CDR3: CATSGADPYEQYF. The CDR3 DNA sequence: TGTGCCACCTCCGGGGCCGACCCTTACGAGCAGTACTTC.